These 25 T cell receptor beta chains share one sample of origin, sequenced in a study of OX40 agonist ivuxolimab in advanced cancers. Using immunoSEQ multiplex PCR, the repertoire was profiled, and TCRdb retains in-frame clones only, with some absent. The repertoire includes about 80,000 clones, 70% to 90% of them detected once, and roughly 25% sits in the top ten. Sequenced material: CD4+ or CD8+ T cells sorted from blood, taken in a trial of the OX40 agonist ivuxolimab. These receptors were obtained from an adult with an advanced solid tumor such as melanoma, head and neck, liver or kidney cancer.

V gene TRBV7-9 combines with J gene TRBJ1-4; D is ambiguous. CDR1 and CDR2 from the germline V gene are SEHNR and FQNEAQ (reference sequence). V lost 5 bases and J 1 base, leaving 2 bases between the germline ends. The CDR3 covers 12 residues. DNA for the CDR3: TGTGCCAGCAGCCGAACTAATGAAAAACTGTTTTTT. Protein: CASSRTNEKLFF. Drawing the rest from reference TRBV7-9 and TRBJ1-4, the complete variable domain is DTGVSQNPRHKITKRGQNVTFRCDPISEHNRLYWYRQTLGQGPEFLTYFQNEAQLEKSRLLSDRFSAERPKGSFSTLEIQRTEQGDSAMYLCASSRTNEKLFFGSGTQLSVL.

In DNA, the CDR3 is TGTGCCATCAGTGAACGGACAGGGTTCGGGGCCAACGTCCTGACTTTC. Translating it yields CAISERTGFGANVLTF. V is TRBV10-3 and J is TRBJ2-6, with 8 bases matching TRBD1. V gave up 3 bases and J gave up 4 bases; unmatched junction bases: 5. Per the germline V gene, CDR1 is ENHRY and CDR2 is SYGVKD. This CDR3 spans 16 amino acids.

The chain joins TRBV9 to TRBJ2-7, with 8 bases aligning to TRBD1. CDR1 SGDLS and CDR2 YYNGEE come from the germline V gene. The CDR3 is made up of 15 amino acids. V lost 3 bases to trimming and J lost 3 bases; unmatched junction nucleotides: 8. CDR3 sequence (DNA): TGTGCCAGCAGCGCCCAGACAGGGGTAGTCTACGAGCAGTACTTC. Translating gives CASSAQTGVVYEQYF.

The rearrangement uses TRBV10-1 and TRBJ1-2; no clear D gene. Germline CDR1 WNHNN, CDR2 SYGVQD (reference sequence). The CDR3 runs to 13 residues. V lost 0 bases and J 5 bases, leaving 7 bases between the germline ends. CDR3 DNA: TGCGCCAGCAGTGAGTCTGGACGGTATGGCTACACCTTC. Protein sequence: CASSESGRYGYTF.

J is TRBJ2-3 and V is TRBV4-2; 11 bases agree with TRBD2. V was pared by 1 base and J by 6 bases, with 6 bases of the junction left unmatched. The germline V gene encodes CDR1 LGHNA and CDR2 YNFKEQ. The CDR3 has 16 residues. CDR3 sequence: CASSQGVAGGGDTQYF. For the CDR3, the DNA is TGTGCCAGCAGCCAAGGAGTAGCGGGAGGGGGGGATACGCAGTATTTT.

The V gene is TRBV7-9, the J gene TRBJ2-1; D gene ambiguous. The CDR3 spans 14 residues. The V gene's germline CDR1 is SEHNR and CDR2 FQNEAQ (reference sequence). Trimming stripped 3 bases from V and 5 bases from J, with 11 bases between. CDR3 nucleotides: TGTGCCAGCAGCTTGTCAGGAGCCAACAATGAGCAGTTCTTC. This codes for CASSLSGANNEQFF.

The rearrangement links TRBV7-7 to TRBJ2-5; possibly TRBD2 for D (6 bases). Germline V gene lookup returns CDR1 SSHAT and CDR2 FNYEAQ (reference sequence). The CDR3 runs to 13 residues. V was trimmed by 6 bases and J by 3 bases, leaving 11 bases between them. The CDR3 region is CASRRDLEETQYF. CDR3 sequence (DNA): TGTGCCAGCAGGCGGGATCTCGAAGAGACCCAGTACTTC.

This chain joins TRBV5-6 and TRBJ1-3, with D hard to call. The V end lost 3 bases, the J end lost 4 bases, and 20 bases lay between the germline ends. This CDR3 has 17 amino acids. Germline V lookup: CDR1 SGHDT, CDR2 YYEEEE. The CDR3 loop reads CASSSLPLRSEGNTIYF. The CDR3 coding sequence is TGTGCCAGCAGCTCCCTCCCCCTGAGGTCAGAAGGAAACACCATATATTTT.

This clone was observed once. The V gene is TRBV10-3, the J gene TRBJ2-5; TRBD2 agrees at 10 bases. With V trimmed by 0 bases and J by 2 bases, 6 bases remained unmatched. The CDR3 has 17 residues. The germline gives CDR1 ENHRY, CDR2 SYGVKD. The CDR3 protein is CAISESPTSGPQETQYF. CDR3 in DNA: TGTGCCATCAGTGAGTCCCCGACTAGCGGGCCGCAAGAGACCCAGTACTTC.

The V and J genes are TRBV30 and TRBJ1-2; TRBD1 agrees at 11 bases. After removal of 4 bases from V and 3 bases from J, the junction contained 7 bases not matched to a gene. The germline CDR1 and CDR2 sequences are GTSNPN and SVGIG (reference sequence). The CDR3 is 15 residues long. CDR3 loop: CAWKARDRGYYGYTF. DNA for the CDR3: TGTGCCTGGAAGGCGAGGGACAGGGGGTACTATGGCTACACCTTC.

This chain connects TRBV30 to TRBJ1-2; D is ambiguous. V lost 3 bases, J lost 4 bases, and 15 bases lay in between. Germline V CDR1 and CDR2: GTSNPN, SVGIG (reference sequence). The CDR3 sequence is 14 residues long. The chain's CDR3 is CAWRAGPTLYGYTF. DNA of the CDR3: TGTGCCTGGAGGGCAGGCCCTACGCTCTATGGCTACACCTTC.

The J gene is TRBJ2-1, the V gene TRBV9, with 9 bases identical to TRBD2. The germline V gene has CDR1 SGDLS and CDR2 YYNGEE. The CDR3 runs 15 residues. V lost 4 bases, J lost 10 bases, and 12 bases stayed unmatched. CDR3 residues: CASSPLGLASKEQFF. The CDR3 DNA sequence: TGTGCCAGCAGCCCATTAGGACTAGCGTCCAAAGAGCAGTTCTTC.

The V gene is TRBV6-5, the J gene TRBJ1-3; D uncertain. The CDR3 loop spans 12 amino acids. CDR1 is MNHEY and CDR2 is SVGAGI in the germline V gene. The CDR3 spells CVVEGSGNTIYF. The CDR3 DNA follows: TGTGTCGTTGAAGGGTCTGGAAACACCATATATTTT.

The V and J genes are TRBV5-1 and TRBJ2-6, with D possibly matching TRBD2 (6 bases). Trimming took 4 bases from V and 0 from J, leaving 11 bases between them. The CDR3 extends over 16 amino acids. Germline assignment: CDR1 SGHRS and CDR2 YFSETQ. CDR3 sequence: CASSAPGLSGANVLTF. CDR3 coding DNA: TGCGCCAGCAGCGCACCGGGACTCTCTGGGGCCAACGTCCTGACTTTC.

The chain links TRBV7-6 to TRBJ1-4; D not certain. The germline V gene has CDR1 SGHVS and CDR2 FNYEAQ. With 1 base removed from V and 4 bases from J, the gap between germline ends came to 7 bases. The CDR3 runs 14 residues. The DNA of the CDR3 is TGTGCCAGCAGCTTAGGATTGGTTAATGAAAAACTGTTTTTT. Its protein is CASSLGLVNEKLFF.

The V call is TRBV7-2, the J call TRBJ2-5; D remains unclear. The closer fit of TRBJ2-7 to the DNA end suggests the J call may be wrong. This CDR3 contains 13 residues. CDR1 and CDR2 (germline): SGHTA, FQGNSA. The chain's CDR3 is CASSQQLLNEQYF. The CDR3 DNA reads TGTGCCAGCAGTCAGCAACTTCTGAACGAGCAGTACTTC.

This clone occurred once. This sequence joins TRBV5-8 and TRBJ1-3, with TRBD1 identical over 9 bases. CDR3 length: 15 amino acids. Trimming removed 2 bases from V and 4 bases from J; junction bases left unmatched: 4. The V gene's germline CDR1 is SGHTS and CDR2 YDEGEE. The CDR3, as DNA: TGTGCCAGCAGCTTAACAGGGGGCGCAGGAAACACCATATATTTT. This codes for CASSLTGGAGNTIYF.

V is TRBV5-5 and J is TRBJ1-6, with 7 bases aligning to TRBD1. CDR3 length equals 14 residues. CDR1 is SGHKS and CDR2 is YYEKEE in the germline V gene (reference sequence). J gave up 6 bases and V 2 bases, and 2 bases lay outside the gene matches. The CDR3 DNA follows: TGTGCCAGCAGCTTCGGACAGGCTAATTCACCCCTCCACTTT. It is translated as CASSFGQANSPLHF.

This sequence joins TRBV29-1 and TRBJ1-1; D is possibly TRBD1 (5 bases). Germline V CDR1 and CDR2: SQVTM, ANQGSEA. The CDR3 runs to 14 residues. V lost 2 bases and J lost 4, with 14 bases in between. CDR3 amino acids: CSVESGGIGTEAFF. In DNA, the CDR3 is TGCAGCGTTGAATCGGGGGGAATAGGCACTGAAGCTTTCTTT. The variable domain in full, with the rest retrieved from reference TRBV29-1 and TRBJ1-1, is SAVISQKPSRDICQRGTSLTIQCQVDSQVTMMFWYRQQPGQSLTLIATANQGSEATYESGFVIDKFPISRPNLTFSTLTVSNMSPEDSSIYLCSVESGGIGTEAFFGQGTRLTVV.

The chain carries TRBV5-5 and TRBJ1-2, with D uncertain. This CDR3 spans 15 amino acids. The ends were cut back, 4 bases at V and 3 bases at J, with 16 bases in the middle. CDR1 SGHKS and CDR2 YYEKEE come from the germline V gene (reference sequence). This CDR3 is CASSPSSNRDYGYTF. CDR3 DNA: TGTGCCAGCAGCCCTTCCTCCAATCGGGACTATGGCTACACCTTC.

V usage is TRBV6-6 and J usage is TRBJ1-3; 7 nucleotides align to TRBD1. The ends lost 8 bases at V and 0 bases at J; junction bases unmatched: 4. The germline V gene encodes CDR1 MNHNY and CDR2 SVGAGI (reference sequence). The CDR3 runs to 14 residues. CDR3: CASRTGNSGNTIYF. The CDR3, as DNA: TGTGCCAGCCGGACAGGAAACTCTGGAAACACCATATATTTT.

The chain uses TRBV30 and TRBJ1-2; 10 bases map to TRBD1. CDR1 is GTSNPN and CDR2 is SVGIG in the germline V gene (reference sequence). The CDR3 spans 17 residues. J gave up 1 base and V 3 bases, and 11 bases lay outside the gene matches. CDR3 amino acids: CAWSRGQGDLHNYGYTF. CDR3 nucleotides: TGTGCCTGGAGCCGAGGACAGGGGGATCTCCATAACTATGGCTACACCTTC.

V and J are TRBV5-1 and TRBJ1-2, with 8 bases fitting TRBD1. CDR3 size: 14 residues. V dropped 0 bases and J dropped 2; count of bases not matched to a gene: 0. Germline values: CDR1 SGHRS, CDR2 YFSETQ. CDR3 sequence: CASSLGQGNYGYTF. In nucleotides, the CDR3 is TGCGCCAGCAGCTTGGGACAGGGGAACTATGGCTACACCTTC.

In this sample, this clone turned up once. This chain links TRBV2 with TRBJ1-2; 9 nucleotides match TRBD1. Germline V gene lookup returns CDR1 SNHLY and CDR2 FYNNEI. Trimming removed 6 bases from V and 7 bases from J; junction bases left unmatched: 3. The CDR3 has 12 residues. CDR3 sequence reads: CASRGDRVGYTF. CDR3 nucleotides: TGTGCCAGCAGGGGGGACAGGGTTGGCTACACCTTC.

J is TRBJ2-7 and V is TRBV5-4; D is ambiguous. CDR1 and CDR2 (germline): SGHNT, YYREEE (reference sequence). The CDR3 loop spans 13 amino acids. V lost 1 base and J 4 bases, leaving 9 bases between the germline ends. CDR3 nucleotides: TGTGCCAGCAGCTTGTACTTGGGGTACGAGCAGTACTTC. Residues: CASSLYLGYEQYF. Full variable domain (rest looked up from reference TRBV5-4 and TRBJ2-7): ETGVTQSPTHLIKTRGQQVTLRCSSQSGHNTVSWYQQALGQGPQFIFQYYREEENGRGNFPPRFSGLQFPNYSSELNVNALELDDSALYLCASSLYLGYEQYFGPGTRLTVT.